This T cell receptor (beta chain) derives from a study of CD8 T cells in Susac syndrome. RNA in amounts of roughly 0.45 to 1 ug was reverse transcribed with random hexamers. The method of amplification for TCR beta CDR3 was immunoSEQ multiplex PCR, covering 54 Vbeta and 13 Jbeta. TCRdb itself ran the immunoSEQ multiplex PCR reads through MiXCR, one entry per CDR3 protein. The sample includes around 300,000 distinct CDR3 sequences, 65% to 90% of them seen just once. The V and J ends lost 1 base and 3 bases respectively, with 28 bases between them. CDR3 length equals 20 residues. Per the germline V gene, CDR1 is SGHAT and CDR2 is FQNNGV. Stable or active relapsing-remitting multiple sclerosis, untreated and meeting revised McDonald criteria, defined the controls.

The chain carries TRBV11-2 and TRBJ2-7; TRBD1 might be the D (10 bases). This TCR came from a human donor with multiple sclerosis. The sequenced material came from CD8+ T cells from PBMCs. CDR3 nucleotide sequence: TGTGCCAGCAGCTTAGGGGACAGGGGCATGGGGCTAGCGGGATTCTACGAGCAGTACTTC. Translating gives CASSLGDRGMGLAGFYEQYF. Full variable domain (outside the CDR3, taken from reference TRBV11-2 and TRBJ2-7): EAGVAQSPRYKIIEKRQSVAFWCNPISGHATLYWYQQILGQGPKLLIQFQNNGVVDDSQLPKDRFSAERLKGVDSTLKIQPAKLEDSAVYLCASSLGDRGMGLAGFYEQYFGPGTRLTVT.